Listed below are T cell receptor beta chains from one sample, sequenced in a study of shared clonotypes between healthy human individuals. Generated by immunoSEQ multiplex PCR, the TCRdb table keeps only in-frame clones and is missing some. The sample gives about 1.1 million clones, approximately 78% of which show up once; 0.4% to 0.55% is in the top ten. Sequenced input: memory CD4+ T cells from PBMCs. The receptors stem from a man aged 18 to 30 in good health. Some clones in this sample may be carry-over from other donors' samples. Each CDR3 is given with its conserved first and last residue. D genes are given only for firm matches. Clone size is given for some rows only: seen once, a few or many times, or a class if the clone is expanded.

J: TRBJ1-4; size: -; V: TRBV27; D: -; CDR3: CASSGGATNEKLFF; DNA: TGTGCCAGCAGTGGGGGGGCAACTAATGAAAAACTGTTTTTT
J: TRBJ2-1; size: -; V: TRBV2; D: TRBD2; CDR3: CASIGLAGYNEQFF; DNA: TGTGCCAGCATTGGGCTAGCGGGATACAATGAGCAGTTCTTC
J: TRBJ2-3; size: -; V: TRBV7-2; D: -; CDR3: CASSLVPSLDTQYF; DNA: TGTGCCAGCAGCTTAGTTCCTAGTTTAGATACGCAGTATTTT
J: TRBJ1-1; size: -; V: TRBV2; D: TRBD1; CDR3: CASSRRDSEAFF; DNA: TGTGCCAGCAGTAGAAGGGACAGTGAAGCTTTCTTT
J: TRBJ2-5; size: -; V: TRBV4-1; D: TRBD2; CDR3: CASSQGLTSGAQETQYF; DNA: TGCGCCAGCAGTCAGGGACTAACCTCAGGAGCACAAGAGACCCAGTACTTC
J: TRBJ1-5; size: once; V: TRBV7-8; D: -; CDR3: CASSLALGGFRQPQHF; DNA: TGTGCCAGCAGCTTAGCGTTAGGGGGTTTCAGGCAGCCCCAGCATTTT
J: TRBJ1-2; size: -; V: TRBV29-1; D: TRBD1; CDR3: CSVEGQGAGYTF; DNA: TGCAGCGTGGAGGGACAGGGGGCTGGCTACACCTTC
J: TRBJ1-6; size: -; V: TRBV4-1; D: -; CDR3: CASSQTTGYNSPLHF; DNA: TGCGCCAGCAGCCAGACTACAGGGTATAATTCACCCCTCCACTTT
J: TRBJ2-7; size: -; V: TRBV9; D: TRBD2; CDR3: CASSRGLAPSYEQYF; DNA: TGTGCCAGCAGCCGGGGACTAGCGCCTTCCTACGAGCAGTACTTC
J: TRBJ1-2; size: -; V: TRBV28; D: TRBD1; CDR3: CASSPRTGGTGYTF; DNA: TGTGCCAGCAGTCCTCGGACAGGGGGGACAGGCTACACCTTC
J: TRBJ1-1; size: -; V: TRBV4-1; D: -; CDR3: CASSQVSSRIKGNTEAFF; DNA: TGCGCCAGCAGCCAAGTGTCATCAAGGATTAAGGGGAACACTGAAGCTTTCTTT
J: TRBJ2-7; size: -; V: TRBV5-1; D: TRBD1; CDR3: CASSLTGQVYEQYF; DNA: TGCGCCAGCAGCTTGACGGGACAGGTCTACGAGCAGTACTTC
J: TRBJ2-1; size: -; V: TRBV7-3; D: -; CDR3: CASSLTRNNEQFF; DNA: TGTGCCAGCAGCTTAACGAGAAACAATGAGCAGTTCTTC
J: TRBJ1-5; size: -; V: TRBV15; D: -; CDR3: CATSRDSGQPQHF; DNA: TGTGCCACCAGCAGAGATTCGGGTCAGCCCCAGCATTTT
J: TRBJ2-2; size: -; V: TRBV9; D: TRBD1; CDR3: CASSGQGTGELFF; DNA: TGTGCCAGCAGCGGACAGGGCACCGGGGAGCTGTTTTTT
J: TRBJ2-2; size: -; V: TRBV10-1; D: TRBD2; CDR3: CASSDRRLAGANTGELFF; DNA: TGCGCCAGCAGTGACCGACGACTAGCGGGAGCGAACACCGGGGAGCTGTTTTTT
J: TRBJ1-1; size: -; V: TRBV18; D: -; CDR3: CASSPGLLNTEAFF; DNA: TGTGCCAGCTCACCGGGACTCCTGAACACTGAAGCTTTCTTT
J: TRBJ1-2; size: many; V: TRBV11-2; D: -; CDR3: CASSFSGYGYTF; DNA: TGTGCCAGCAGCTTCTCTGGCTATGGCTACACCTTC